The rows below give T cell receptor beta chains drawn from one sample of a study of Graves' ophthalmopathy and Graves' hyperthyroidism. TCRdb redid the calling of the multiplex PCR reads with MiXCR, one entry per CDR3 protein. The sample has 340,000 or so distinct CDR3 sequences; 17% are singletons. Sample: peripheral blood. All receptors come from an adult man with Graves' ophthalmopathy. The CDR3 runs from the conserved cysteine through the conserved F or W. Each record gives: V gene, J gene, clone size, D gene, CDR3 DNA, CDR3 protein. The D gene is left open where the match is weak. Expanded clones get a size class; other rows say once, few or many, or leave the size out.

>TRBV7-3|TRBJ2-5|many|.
TGTGCCAGCAGCACATTTAACGCTGAGACCCAGTACTTC
CASSTFNAETQYF
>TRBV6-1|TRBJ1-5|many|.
TGTGCCAGCAGTGATACAGGCCGACGGTTGGAGCCCCAGCATTTT
CASSDTGRRLEPQHF
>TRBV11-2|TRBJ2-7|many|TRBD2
TGTGCCAGCAGCTTAGGCAGGACTAGCTTCTCCTACGAGCAGTACTTC
CASSLGRTSFSYEQYF
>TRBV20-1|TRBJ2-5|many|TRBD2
TGCAGTGCCCGAGCGGGACCCGTTCAGTACTTC
CSARAGPVQYF
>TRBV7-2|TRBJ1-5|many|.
TGTGCCAGCAGCACCGGGGAGCAGCCCCAGCATTTT
CASSTGEQPQHF
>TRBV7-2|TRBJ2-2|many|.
TGTGCCAGCAGCTACTCGGAGAATTTCGCGAACACCGGGGAGCTGTTTTTT
CASSYSENFANTGELFF
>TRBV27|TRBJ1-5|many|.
TGTGCCAGCAGTGCCACCCTGGGTCCTCAGCCCCAGCATTTT
CASSATLGPQPQHF
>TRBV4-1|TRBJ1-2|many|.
TGCGCCAGCAGCCAAGAAACAGGCTATGGCTACACCTTC
CASSQETGYGYTF
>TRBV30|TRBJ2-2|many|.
TGTGCCTGGAGTGTAAGGCAGGACACCGGGGAGCTGTTTTTT
CAWSVRQDTGELFF
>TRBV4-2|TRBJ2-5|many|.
TGTGCCAGCAGCCAAGATTCGGAGACCCAGTACTTC
CASSQDSETQYF
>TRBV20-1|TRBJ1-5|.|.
TGCAGTGCTAGTCGGACAAGTGGGGGCAATCAGCCCCAGCATTTT
CSASRTSGGNQPQHF
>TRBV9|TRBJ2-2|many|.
TGTGCCAGCAGCGTAGATGGGATAACCGGGGAGCTGTTTTTT
CASSVDGITGELFF
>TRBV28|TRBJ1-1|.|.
TGTGCCAGCAGTTTACCCTCCGGTTGGGCCCTGGGAGCTTTCTTT
CASSLPSGWALGAFF
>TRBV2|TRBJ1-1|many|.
TGTGCCAGCAGCCAGGGTCCGAAGGCTGAAGCTTTCTTT
CASSQGPKAEAFF
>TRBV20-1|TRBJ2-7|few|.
TGCAGTGCTAGTGGGGGGGCTAGCGGAGGATACGAGCAGTACTTC
CSASGGASGGYEQYF
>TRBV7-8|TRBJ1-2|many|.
TGTGCCAGCAGCTTAGCGCGCGGGCGGACCTATCGAAGCTACACCTTC
CASSLARGRTYRSYTF
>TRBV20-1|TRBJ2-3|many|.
TGCAGTGCTAGAGATTATTCCGGCGGGAGCACAGATACGCAGTATTTT
CSARDYSGGSTDTQYF
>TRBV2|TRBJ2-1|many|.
TGTGCCAGCACCAGGGACCCAGGGTTCAATGAGCAGTTCTTC
CASTRDPGFNEQFF
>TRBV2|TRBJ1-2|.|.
TGTGCCAGCAGTTACTCGGACTCGGCCTATGGCTACACCTTC
CASSYSDSAYGYTF
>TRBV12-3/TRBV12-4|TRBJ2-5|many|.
TGTGCCAGCAGTTTTAAAGGTTCCACCATAGGAGGCCAAGAGACCCAGTACTTC
CASSFKGSTIGGQETQYF
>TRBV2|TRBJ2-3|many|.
TGTGCCAGCAGTGAAAGGGGGGCGCCGGGAGTTTCACAAGATACGCAGTATTTT
CASSERGAPGVSQDTQYF
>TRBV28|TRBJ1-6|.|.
TGTGCCAGCAGTTTTTCGCACCAAAATTCACCCCTCCACTTT
CASSFSHQNSPLHF
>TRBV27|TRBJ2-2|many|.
TGTGCCAGCAGTCAAAACATACTGAATCCCCTCACCGGGGAGCTGTTTTTT
CASSQNILNPLTGELFF
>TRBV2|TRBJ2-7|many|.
TGTGCCAGCAGTCCCCAAAACACAGGGATTTTTCATTTCTACGAGCAGTACTTC
CASSPQNTGIFHFYEQYF
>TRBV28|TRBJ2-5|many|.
TGTGCCAGCAGTTTCCGGGATCAAGAGACCCAGTACTTC
CASSFRDQETQYF
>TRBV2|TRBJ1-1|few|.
TGTGCCAGCAGTGAAGCAGACACTGAAGCTTTCTTT
CASSEADTEAFF
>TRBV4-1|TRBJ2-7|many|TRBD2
TGCGCCAGCAGCCGGGGTCGGGGGGGACCCTACGAGCAGTACTTC
CASSRGRGGPYEQYF
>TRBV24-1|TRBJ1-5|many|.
TGTGCCACCAGTGATGACAGTTTCAATCAGCCCCAGCATTTT
CATSDDSFNQPQHF
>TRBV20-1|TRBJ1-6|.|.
TGCAGTGCGGAAACAGGGAGCTCCTATAATTCACCCCTCCACTTT
CSAETGSSYNSPLHF
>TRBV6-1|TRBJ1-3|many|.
TGTGCCAGCAGCCCGACGAGCTCTGGAAACACCATATATTTT
CASSPTSSGNTIYF
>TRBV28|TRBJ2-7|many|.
TGTGCCAGCACGGGACCGTCCTCCTACGAGCAGTACTTC
CASTGPSSYEQYF
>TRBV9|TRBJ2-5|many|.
TGTGCCAGCAGCGTAGACGGGATTCAAGAGACCCAGTACTTC
CASSVDGIQETQYF
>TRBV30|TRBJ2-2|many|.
TGTGCCTGGAGTGTACGAGTGAACACCGGGGAGCTGTTTTTT
CAWSVRVNTGELFF
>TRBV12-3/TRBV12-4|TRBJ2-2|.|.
TGTGCCAGCAGTTTGACTCCGATCACCGGGGAGCTGTTTTTT
CASSLTPITGELFF
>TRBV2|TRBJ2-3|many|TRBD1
TGTGCCAGCAGTTTCCAGGGGGCCACAGATACGCAGTATTTT
CASSFQGATDTQYF
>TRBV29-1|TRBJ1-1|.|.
TGCAGCGTGGTTCGTGGTTCGAACACTGAAGCTTTCTTT
CSVVRGSNTEAFF
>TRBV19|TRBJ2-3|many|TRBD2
TGTGCCAGTAGTTCGGGGGGGCCAAGTACGCAGTATTTT
CASSSGGPSTQYF
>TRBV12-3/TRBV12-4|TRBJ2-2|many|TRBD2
TGTGCCAGCAGTTTACCGGTTGGCGGGAGGGCCGCCGGGGAGCTGTTTTTT
CASSLPVGGRAAGELFF
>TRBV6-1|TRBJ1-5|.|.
TGTGCCAGCAGATCCGGACAACATCAGCCCCAGCATTTT
CASRSGQHQPQHF
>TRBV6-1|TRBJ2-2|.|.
TGTGCCAGCAGGGAAAGACACGGAAACACCGGGGAGCTGTTTTTT
CASRERHGNTGELFF
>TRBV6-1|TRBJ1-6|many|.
TGTGCCAGCAGTGAAGGCGGCAATAATTCACCCCTCCACTTT
CASSEGGNNSPLHF
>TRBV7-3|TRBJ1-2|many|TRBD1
TGTGCCAGCAGCGTAGACGGGACAGTTCTTAACGGCTACACCTTC
CASSVDGTVLNGYTF
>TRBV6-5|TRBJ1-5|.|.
TGTGCCAGCAGTTCAGGGAATCGTCAACCCCAGCATTTT
CASSSGNRQPQHF
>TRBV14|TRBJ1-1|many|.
TGTGCCAGCAGCCTCCGGACGCTTGGGGCTACTGAAGCTTTCTTT
CASSLRTLGATEAFF
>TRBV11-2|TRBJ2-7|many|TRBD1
TGTGCCAGCAGCCTCGGACAGGGAAGGTATTACGAGCAGTACTTC
CASSLGQGRYYEQYF
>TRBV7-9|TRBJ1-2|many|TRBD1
TGTGCCAGCAGCCAAGAAAACAGGGGTAGCCTGAACTTC
CASSQENRGSLNF
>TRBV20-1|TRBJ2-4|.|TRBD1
TGCAGTGCTAGAGGGGTACAGGGGGTAGCCAAAAACATTCAGTACTTC
CSARGVQGVAKNIQYF